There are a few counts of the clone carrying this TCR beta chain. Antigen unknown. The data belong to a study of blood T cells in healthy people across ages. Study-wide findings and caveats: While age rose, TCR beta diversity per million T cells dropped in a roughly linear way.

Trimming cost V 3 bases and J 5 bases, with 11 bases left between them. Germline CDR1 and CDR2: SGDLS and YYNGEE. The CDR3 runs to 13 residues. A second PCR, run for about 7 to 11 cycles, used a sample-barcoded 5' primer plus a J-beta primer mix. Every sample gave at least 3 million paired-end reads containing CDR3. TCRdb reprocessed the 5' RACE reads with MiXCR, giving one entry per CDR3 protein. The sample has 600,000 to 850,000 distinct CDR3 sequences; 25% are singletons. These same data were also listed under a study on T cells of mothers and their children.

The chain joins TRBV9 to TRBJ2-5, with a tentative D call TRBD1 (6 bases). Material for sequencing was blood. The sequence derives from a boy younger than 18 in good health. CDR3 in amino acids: CASSGGPPETQYF. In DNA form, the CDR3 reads TGTGCCAGCAGCGGGGGGCCGCCGGAGACCCAGTACTTC.